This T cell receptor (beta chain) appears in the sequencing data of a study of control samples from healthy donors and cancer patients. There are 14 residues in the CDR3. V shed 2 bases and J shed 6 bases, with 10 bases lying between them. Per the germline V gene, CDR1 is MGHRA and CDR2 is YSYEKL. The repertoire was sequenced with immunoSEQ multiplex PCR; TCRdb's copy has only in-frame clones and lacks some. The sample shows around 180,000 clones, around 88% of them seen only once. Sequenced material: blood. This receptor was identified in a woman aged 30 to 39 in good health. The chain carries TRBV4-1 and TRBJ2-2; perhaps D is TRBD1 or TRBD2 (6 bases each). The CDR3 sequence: CASSQIGGPGELFF. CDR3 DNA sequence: TGCGCCAGCAGCCAAATAGGGGGGCCCGGGGAGCTGTTTTTT.